This T cell receptor beta chain was recovered during a study of shared clonotypes between healthy human individuals. Naive CD8 cells comprised CD45RO-negative, CCR7-positively selected cells, excluding terminally differentiated effector memory CD45RA+ cells. Study conclusions and caveats: Naive CD4 clonotypes were shared across a handful of donors at 5% to 6%.

Sorted-subset replicate PCRs used about 200 ng DNA, around 27,000 T cell genomes. Using immunoSEQ multiplex PCR, the repertoire was profiled, and TCRdb retains in-frame clones only, with some absent. This table has around 2,000,000 clones, 90% to 95% appearing once. A word on this clone: Its antigen is not identified.

CDR1 and CDR2 (germline): LNHDA, SQIVND (reference sequence). This CDR3 spans 14 amino acids. V dropped 4 bases and J dropped 5 bases, with 14 bases sitting between them. The sequence was obtained from a man between 18 and 35 years old in good health. Some clones in this sample may be carry-over from other donors' samples. V is TRBV19 and J is TRBJ1-2; D is uncertain. The specimen sequenced was naive CD8+ T cells from PBMCs. In DNA form, the CDR3 reads TGTGCCAGTAGTACGCACATAGTCGGTTATGGCTACACCTTC. Its protein is CASSTHIVGYGYTF.